Listed here are 20 T cell receptor beta chains from one sample, sequenced in a study of siplizumab effects on memory and regulatory T cells. Libraries were prepared by immunoSEQ multiplex PCR; TCRdb keeps only in-frame clonotypes and omits some of them. The sample yields approximately 50,000 clones, about 93% seen once. Sequencing was carried out using CD8+ T cells sorted from blood. The receptors derive from a human donor in good health.

V gene TRBV18 combines with J gene TRBJ2-5; 9 bases are a match to TRBD1. CDR1 is KGHSH and CDR2 is LQKENI in the germline V gene. The CDR3 has 15 residues. V was clipped by 2 bases and J by 4 bases; unmatched bases: 5. The CDR3 DNA sequence: TGTGCCAGCTCACCAGAAGACAGGGGGTCAGAGACCCAGTACTTC. This gives the protein CASSPEDRGSETQYF.

The rearrangement joins TRBV9 to TRBJ2-5, with 7 bases identical to TRBD1. Per the germline V gene, CDR1 is SGDLS and CDR2 is YYNGEE. The ends lost 0 bases at V and 5 bases at J; junction bases unmatched: 7. The CDR3 is made up of 15 amino acids. CDR3 sequence: CASSVAEGAGETQYF. As DNA, the CDR3 is TGTGCCAGCAGCGTAGCTGAGGGGGCTGGGGAGACCCAGTACTTC.

The chain joins TRBV7-2 to TRBJ2-1; TRBD2 might be the D (5 bases). From germline, CDR1 is SGHTA and CDR2 FQGNSA. The germline V and J ends were trimmed by 5 bases and 9 bases, with 23 bases remaining between them. The CDR3 totals 16 residues. In DNA form, the CDR3 reads TGTGCCAGCAGCCAGGACTTTGGGTTGGGGTTAGTTGAGCAGTTCTTC. It yields the protein CASSQDFGLGLVEQFF.

In nucleotides, the CDR3 is TGTGCCAGCAGTTTATCGGTGAGGGAGACCCAGTACTTC. This gives the protein CASSLSVRETQYF. The chain joins TRBV27 to TRBJ2-5; D is ambiguous. The germline gives CDR1 MNHEY, CDR2 SMNVEV (reference sequence). Trimming took 0 bases from V and 5 from J, leaving 7 bases between them. This CDR3 is built from 13 residues.

This rearrangement joins TRBV27 to TRBJ2-7, with D uncertain. The CDR3 contains 14 residues. Germline V gene lookup returns CDR1 MNHEY and CDR2 SMNVEV (reference sequence). Trimming left V 2 bases short and J 4 bases short, with 12 bases between. The CDR3 nucleotides read TGTGCCAGCAGTTTACGTGCAGGCAGATACGAGCAGTACTTC. The encoded protein is CASSLRAGRYEQYF.

The rearrangement uses TRBV7-9 and TRBJ2-7; 11 bases are a match to TRBD1. The CDR3 runs to 14 residues. After removal of 4 bases from V and 3 bases from J, the junction contained 2 bases not matched to a gene. Germline CDR1 reads SEHNR; CDR2 reads FQNEAQ (reference sequence). In DNA, the CDR3 is TGTGCCAGCAGCTCGGGACAGGGGGTCTACGAGCAGTACTTC. Translated: CASSSGQGVYEQYF. The full variable domain, with the rest looked up from reference TRBV7-9 and TRBJ2-7, is DTGVSQNPRHKITKRGQNVTFRCDPISEHNRLYWYRQTLGQGPEFLTYFQNEAQLEKSRLLSDRFSAERPKGSFSTLEIQRTEQGDSAMYLCASSSGQGVYEQYFGPGTRLTVT.

The chain joins TRBV11-3 to TRBJ2-3; 7 positions agree with TRBD1. V trimming: 4 bases; J trimming: 8 bases; junction bases outside the gene matches: 6. Germline V CDR1 and CDR2: SGHNT, YENEEA. The CDR3 has 13 residues. The CDR3: CASSSGTVGTQYF. Written as DNA, the CDR3 is TGTGCCAGCAGCTCAGGGACAGTAGGTACGCAGTATTTT.

V gene TRBV28 combines with J gene TRBJ2-1, with D perhaps being TRBD1 or TRBD2 (5 bases each). Germline CDR1 is MDHEN and CDR2 is SYDVKM. This CDR3 is 17 amino acids long. Trimming removed 7 bases at V and 4 bases at J, with 23 bases between. The CDR3 here is CASIGTLDIGRYNEQFF. CDR3 DNA sequence: TGTGCCAGCATTGGGACCTTGGACATAGGCAGATACAATGAGCAGTTCTTC.

This sequence joins TRBV13 and TRBJ2-7; D may be TRBD2 (5 bases). Germline lookup yields CDR1 PRHDT and CDR2 FYEKMQ (reference sequence). Trimming stripped 1 base from V and 7 bases from J, with 11 bases between. CDR3 size: 13 residues. This CDR3 reads CASSLAGYLEQYF. DNA of the CDR3: TGTGCCAGCAGCTTAGCGGGGTATTTAGAGCAGTACTTC.

Here the CDR3 reads CASSLDTYEQYF. For the CDR3, the DNA is TGTGCCAGCAGCTTGGACACTTACGAGCAGTACTTC. The V and J genes are TRBV5-4 and TRBJ2-7; D unresolved. The CDR3 totals 12 residues. Looked up from germline, CDR1 is SGHNT and CDR2 is YYREEE (reference sequence). V lost 0 bases and J lost 4, with 5 bases in between.

The rearrangement uses TRBV5-8 and TRBJ1-1; D is undetermined. The CDR3 is made up of 12 amino acids. With 2 bases removed from V and 11 bases from J, the gap between germline ends came to 13 bases. Germline V lookup: CDR1 SGHTS, CDR2 YDEGEE. The CDR3 sequence is CASSFWGVDAFF. The DNA for the CDR3 is TGTGCCAGCAGCTTCTGGGGTGTGGATGCTTTCTTT.

This clone was counted only a few times. J is TRBJ2-3 and V is TRBV15; D gene uncertain. Germline V gives CDR1 LNHNV, CDR2 YYDKDF (reference sequence). The CDR3 length is 12 residues. V was clipped by 1 base and J by 5 bases, with 4 bases between them. CDR3 loop: CATSRAEDTQYF. The CDR3 nucleotides read TGTGCCACCAGCAGAGCGGAAGATACGCAGTATTTT.

CDR3 region: CASSLFPGGNTGELFF. The CDR3 DNA sequence: TGTGCCAGCAGCTTGTTTCCAGGGGGTAACACCGGGGAGCTGTTTTTT. V is TRBV5-6 and J is TRBJ2-2; 7 bases map to TRBD1. Per the germline V gene, CDR1 is SGHDT and CDR2 is YYEEEE. The CDR3 covers 16 residues. The V gene end was trimmed by 1 base and the J gene end by 2 bases; junction bases not matched to a gene: 5.

CDR3 nucleotide sequence: TGTGCCAGGGACCAAGGGAGCGGTGCCGGGGCCGCCGAGCAGTACTTC. This translates into CARDQGSGAGAAEQYF. The chain employs TRBV2 and TRBJ2-7; D possibly uses TRBD1 or TRBD2 (5 bases each). The CDR3 runs to 16 residues. Germline CDR1 is SNHLY and CDR2 is FYNNEI. V was pared by 9 bases and J by 6 bases, with 27 bases between.

The rearrangement links TRBV10-2 to TRBJ1-4; unclear D gene. CDR1 WSHSY and CDR2 SAAADI come from the germline V gene. The CDR3 runs 12 residues. V lost 3 bases to trimming and J lost 4 bases, with 3 bases between them. The chain's CDR3 is CASSELNEKLFF. DNA for the CDR3: TGCGCCAGCAGTGAACTTAATGAAAAACTGTTTTTT.

This clone was picked up a small number of times. V is TRBV28 and J is TRBJ1-1; D gene ambiguous. CDR3 size: 11 residues. The V end lost 5 bases, the J end lost 4 bases, and 5 bases lay between the germline ends. Germline CDR1 MDHEN, CDR2 SYDVKM. CDR3 DNA: TGTGCCAGCAGTCCGGCCACTGAAGCTTTCTTT. It translates to CASSPATEAFF.

The chain is built from TRBV6-4 and TRBJ2-1; D is perhaps TRBD1 (5 bases). V was shortened by 6 bases and J by 2 bases, with 8 bases between the two germline ends. Germline CDR1 MRHNA, CDR2 SNTAGT. The CDR3 has 13 residues. The CDR3 bases are TGTGCCAGCAGCGACAGACCCTACAATGAGCAGTTCTTC. It specifies CASSDRPYNEQFF.

V gene TRBV27 combines with J gene TRBJ2-3, with TRBD2 matching over 9 bases. The germline V gene encodes CDR1 MNHEY and CDR2 SMNVEV (reference sequence). V dropped 5 bases and J dropped 2; count of bases not matched to a gene: 11. This CDR3 has 17 residues. The CDR3 DNA is TGTGCCAGCAGTCTCCTAGCGGGAAAGCTTGACACAGATACGCAGTATTTT. Translated, it gives CASSLLAGKLDTDTQYF.

This clone appeared a single time. This chain links TRBV19 with TRBJ1-5; D remains unclear. The CDR3 loop spans 14 amino acids. The V end was cut by 2 bases, the J end by 1 base, with 6 bases between. From germline, CDR1 is LNHDA and CDR2 SQIVND (reference sequence). CDR3 nucleotide sequence: TGTGCCAGTAGTATATTAGACAGCAATCAGCCCCAGCATTTT. Translation gives CASSILDSNQPQHF.

The chain links TRBV5-4 to TRBJ2-3; tentative D call: TRBD1 (6 bases). The V end was cut by 3 bases, the J end by 9 bases, with 26 bases between. Germline values: CDR1 SGHNT, CDR2 YYREEE (reference sequence). The CDR3 has 17 residues. DNA of the CDR3: TGTGCCAGCAGCTACCCGTATGACGTTAAGCCCACAGGGACGCAGTATTTT. As protein: CASSYPYDVKPTGTQYF.